One sample yielded the 15 T cell receptor beta chains listed below, sequenced in a study of shared clonotypes between healthy human individuals. Clones were sequenced by immunoSEQ multiplex PCR, and TCRdb holds only the in-frame ones, with some missing. Among a few million clones listed, more than 85% were seen once. Sequencing was done on a sample of naive CD4+ T cells from PBMCs. Subset indicated: CD45RA+ positively selected. These receptors were obtained from a man between 18 and 35 years old in good health. Some clones in this sample may be carry-over from other donors' samples.

The rearrangement links TRBV6-5 to TRBJ1-5; the D is unclear. The ends were cut back, 4 bases at V and 7 bases at J, with 11 bases in the middle. The CDR3 has 13 amino acids. From germline, CDR1 is MNHEY and CDR2 SVGAGI. CDR3 residues: CASSSGRNQPQHF. CDR3 bases: TGTGCCAGCAGTTCCGGCCGGAACCAGCCCCAGCATTTT.

The rearrangement joins TRBV5-1 to TRBJ2-5; TRBD2 aligns across 12 bases. Germline loops: CDR1 SGHRS, CDR2 YFSETQ. J gave up 4 bases and V 4 bases, and 23 bases lay outside the gene matches. CDR3 length equals 21 residues. CDR3 nucleotide sequence: TGCGCCAGCAGCCACGTCTCAGGACTAGCGGGAAGTGTCCCGGGGCCAGAGACCCAGTACTTC. Residues: CASSHVSGLAGSVPGPETQYF.

J is TRBJ1-3 and V is TRBV15; D unclear. The CDR3 totals 17 residues. Germline V CDR1 and CDR2: LNHNV, YYDKDF (reference sequence). The germline V and J ends were trimmed by 0 bases and 1 base, with 13 bases remaining between them. The CDR3 DNA is TGTGCCACCAGCAGAGATCTGGAGGTCTTGTCTGGAAACACCATATATTTT. Encoded protein: CATSRDLEVLSGNTIYF. Based on the CDR3 plus reference TRBV15 and TRBJ1-3, the full variable domain is DAMVIQNPRYQVTQFGKPVTLSCSQTLNHNVMYWYQQKSSQAPKLLFHYYDKDFNNEADTPDNFQSRRPNTSFCFLDIRSPGLGDTAMYLCATSRDLEVLSGNTIYFGEGSWLTVV.

The V gene is TRBV28, the J gene TRBJ1-4; D remains unclear. Germline V gene sequence: CDR1 MDHEN, CDR2 SYDVKM. The CDR3 loop spans 14 amino acids. Trimming cost V 5 bases and J 4 bases, with 11 bases left between them. The CDR3 reads CASSQRRRNEKLFF. CDR3 coding DNA: TGTGCCAGCAGTCAGCGGAGACGTAATGAAAAACTGTTTTTT.

The rearrangement links TRBV5-1 to TRBJ1-1; the D is unclear. From germline, CDR1 is SGHRS and CDR2 YFSETQ. V shed 2 bases and J shed 3 bases, with 8 bases lying between them. The CDR3 runs to 13 residues. Here the CDR3 reads CASSLTKDTEAFF. In DNA, the CDR3 is TGCGCCAGCAGCTTAACTAAAGACACTGAAGCTTTCTTT.

This clone was seen only once. Other DNA sequences within the sample encode an identical CDR3. CDR3 nucleotide sequence: TGTGCCAGCAGCGTTACTAGCGGGAGGACAGATACGCAGTATTTT. Its translation: CASSVTSGRTDTQYF. V and J are TRBV9 and TRBJ2-3; 12 nucleotides line up with TRBD2. The CDR3 is 15 amino acids. Germline CDR1 reads SGDLS; CDR2 reads YYNGEE. Trimming removed 2 bases from V and 3 bases from J; junction bases left unmatched: 1.

The chain links TRBV20-1 to TRBJ1-1; D is uncertain. This CDR3 comprises 11 residues. V was pared by 3 bases and J by 4 bases, with 6 bases between. Germline V CDR1 and CDR2: DFQATT, SNEGSKA (reference sequence). CDR3: CSASQSTEAFF. The CDR3 DNA follows: TGCAGTGCTAGCCAGTCCACTGAAGCTTTCTTT.

V gene TRBV30 combines with J gene TRBJ2-5; the D gene could be TRBD1 or TRBD2 (5 bases each). V was pared by 0 bases and J by 4 bases, with 12 bases between. Germline CDR1 GTSNPN, CDR2 SVGIG (reference sequence). The CDR3 loop spans 14 amino acids. CDR3 sequence: CAWSVQPGTETQYF. The DNA of the CDR3 is TGTGCCTGGAGTGTACAACCGGGGACAGAGACCCAGTACTTC.

The CDR3 sequence is CASSSRAGGNTIYF. For the CDR3, the DNA is TGTGCCAGCAGCTCCAGGGCGGGGGGAAACACCATATATTTT. This sequence joins TRBV5-6 and TRBJ1-3; perhaps TRBD1 as D (5 bases). The V end was cut by 3 bases, the J end by 4 bases, with 11 bases between. Germline V CDR1 and CDR2: SGHDT, YYEEEE. The CDR3 runs to 14 residues.

This clone was recorded only once. The rearrangement uses TRBV30 and TRBJ2-7; TRBD1 matches 7 bases. Germline-derived CDR1 and CDR2 are GTSNPN and SVGIG (reference sequence). V was pared by 5 bases and J by 5 bases, with 9 bases of the junction left unmatched. The length of the CDR3 is 13 residues. The CDR3 DNA sequence: TGTGCCTGGGCCGGGACAGCCCGGGACGAGCAGTACTTC. This sequence encodes CAWAGTARDEQYF.

V gene TRBV7-3 combines with J gene TRBJ2-5; 8 bases map to TRBD1. The V segment lost 1 base and the J segment 5 bases; nucleotides outside the gene matches: 3. CDR1 and CDR2 (germline): SGHTA, FQGTGA. The CDR3 loop spans 14 amino acids. The CDR3 sequence is CASSLNTGGETQYF. As DNA, the CDR3 is TGTGCCAGCAGCTTAAATACAGGGGGGGAGACCCAGTACTTC. The whole variable domain, filled in from reference TRBV7-3 and TRBJ2-5, reads GAGVSQTPSNKVTEKGKYVELRCDPISGHTALYWYRQSLGQGPEFLIYFQGTGAADDSGLPNDRFFAVRPEGSVSTLKIQRTERGDSAVYLCASSLNTGGETQYFGPGTRLLVL.

V usage is TRBV2 and J usage is TRBJ2-5, with 14 positions matching TRBD2. CDR1 and CDR2 (germline): SNHLY, FYNNEI. The CDR3 extends over 15 amino acids. J was trimmed by 7 bases and V by 7 bases; bases with no gene match: 8. In DNA, the CDR3 is TGTGCCAGCACCCGACTAGCGGGAGGGCCGGGGACCCAGTACTTC. It codes for CASTRLAGGPGTQYF. Based on the CDR3 plus reference TRBV2 and TRBJ2-5, the full variable domain is EPEVTQTPSHQVTQMGQEVILRCVPISNHLYFYWYRQILGQKVEFLVSFYNNEISEKSEIFDDQFSVERPDGSNFTLKIRSTKLEDSAMYFCASTRLAGGPGTQYFGPGTRLLVL.

This sequence joins TRBV5-1 and TRBJ1-3, with TRBD1 identical over 7 bases. The CDR3 is 16 amino acids. Germline-derived CDR1 and CDR2 are SGHRS and YFSETQ. The junction had 4 bases not matched to a gene; V was cut back by 1 base and J by 0 bases. As DNA, the CDR3 is TGCGCCAGCAGCTTGTGGACAGGCGACTCTGGAAACACCATATATTTT. As protein: CASSLWTGDSGNTIYF. The entire variable domain, with the rest obtained from reference TRBV5-1 and TRBJ1-3, is as follows: KAGVTQTPRYLIKTRGQQVTLSCSPISGHRSVSWYQQTPGQGLQFLFEYFSETQRNKGNFPGRFSGRQFSNSRSEMNVSTLELGDSALYLCASSLWTGDSGNTIYFGEGSWLTVV.

CDR3 sequence (DNA): TGTGCCAGCAGCCCGGGGGACCTGGGCGGTGGGGCCAACGTCCTGACTTTC. Protein sequence: CASSPGDLGGGANVLTF. V and J are TRBV5-4 and TRBJ2-6; D may be TRBD2 (6 bases). The CDR3 contains 17 residues. Germline assignment: CDR1 SGHNT and CDR2 YYREEE (reference sequence). Deletions cut 4 bases from V and 3 bases from J, with 17 bases between.

The chain uses TRBV5-1 and TRBJ2-4; D is unresolved. CDR1 and CDR2 (germline): SGHRS, YFSETQ. V was cut by 0 bases and J by 2 bases, with 6 bases left in between. The CDR3 has 14 residues. CDR3 in DNA: TGCGCCAGCAGCTTGGCGGAACCCAAAAACATTCAGTACTTC. This encodes CASSLAEPKNIQYF.